One and the same sample provided the 24 T cell receptor beta chains below, sequenced in a study of identical twins. TCRdb reprocessed the 5' RACE reads with MiXCR, giving one entry per CDR3 protein. Of about 240,000 distinct CDR3 sequences listed, approximately 11% are singletons. This same sample was also taken into another study, of yellow fever vaccine responses in identical twins.

The sample was memory (CD45RO+) T cells sorted from blood. The source is a woman aged 18-30 years in good health.

This clonotype occurred many times. The chain recombines TRBV4-3 with TRBJ2-7; D uncertain. Germline loops: CDR1 LGHNA, CDR2 YSLEER. The CDR3 is 13 residues long. With 1 base removed from V and 7 bases from J, the gap between germline ends came to 11 bases. DNA of the CDR3: TGCGCCAGCAGCCAAGTTCCGGGTTTAGAGCAGTACTTC. This translates into CASSQVPGLEQYF.

The CDR3 loop reads CASSLASTTDTQYF. The CDR3 DNA follows: TGTGCCAGCAGCTTAGCGAGTACCACAGATACGCAGTATTTT. J is TRBJ2-3 and V is TRBV11-2; no clear D. This CDR3 contains 14 residues. Trimming shortened V by 1 base and J by 2 bases, and 7 bases separated the two germline ends. CDR1 is SGHAT, CDR2 FQNNGV, per germline.

The gene calls are TRBV19 and TRBJ2-4; TRBD1 is a possible D gene (6 bases). The CDR3 contains 15 residues. V gave up 3 bases and J gave up 1 base, with 10 bases separating them. CDR1 and CDR2 from the germline V gene are LNHDA and SQIVND (reference sequence). CDR3 DNA sequence: TGTGCCAGTAGTATCGGGCAGGGGGCCAAAAACATTCAGTACTTC. Protein: CASSIGQGAKNIQYF.

In this sample, this clonotype turned up a few times. CDR3 nucleotides: TGTGCCAGCAGCGGCGGTGCATTCCCCCGCTCCTACGAGCAGTACTTC. This sequence encodes CASSGGAFPRSYEQYF. This chain uses TRBV7-9 with TRBJ2-7; D remains unclear. The V end was cut by 5 bases, the J end by 0 bases, with 17 bases between. This CDR3 has 16 amino acids. Germline V CDR1 and CDR2: SEHNR, FQNEAQ (reference sequence).

The chain carries TRBV7-2 and TRBJ2-5, with 12 bases identical to TRBD2. V gave up 2 bases and J gave up 2 bases; unmatched junction bases: 3. The length of the CDR3 is 16 residues. Germline CDR1 reads SGHTA; CDR2 reads FQGNSA. CDR3: CASSLSTSGGQETQYF. The CDR3 nucleotides are TGTGCCAGCAGCTTATCGACTAGCGGGGGTCAAGAGACCCAGTACTTC. Combining the CDR3 with reference TRBV7-2 and TRBJ2-5 gives the whole variable domain GAGVSQSPSNKVTEKGKDVELRCDPISGHTALYWYRQSLGQGLEFLIYFQGNSAPDKSGLPSDRFSAERTGGSVSTLTIQRTQQEDSAVYLCASSLSTSGGQETQYFGPGTRLLVL.

This clonotype was seen ten or more times. The chain employs TRBV18 and TRBJ2-1; either TRBD1 or TRBD2 may fit D (5 bases each). V was clipped by 4 bases and J by 8 bases, with 12 bases between them. CDR3 length equals 13 residues. Germline V gene lookup returns CDR1 KGHSH and CDR2 LQKENI. DNA for the CDR3: TGTGCCAGCTCACAAACCCGGGGCGATGAGCAGTTCTTC. Translation gives CASSQTRGDEQFF.

This clonotype has just a few counts. This chain joins TRBV24-1 and TRBJ2-3; 8 bases are a match to TRBD1. Germline CDR1 is KGHDR and CDR2 is SFDVKD. V trimming: 3 bases; J trimming: 2 bases; junction bases outside the gene matches: 9. The CDR3 is made up of 17 amino acids. Here the CDR3 reads CATSDPPGTGNTDTQYF. CDR3 DNA sequence: TGTGCCACCAGTGATCCCCCCGGGACAGGCAACACAGATACGCAGTATTTT.

The chain links TRBV28 to TRBJ2-1, with D possibly TRBD2 on 6 matching bases. V was shortened by 4 bases and J by 0 bases, with 13 bases between the two germline ends. This CDR3 spans 16 amino acids. The germline V gene has CDR1 MDHEN and CDR2 SYDVKM. The CDR3 is CASSSLARSSYNEQFF. CDR3 coding DNA: TGTGCCAGCAGTTCTCTAGCGCGGAGCTCCTACAATGAGCAGTTCTTC.

This clonotype was seen ten or more times. The chain couples TRBV12-3 or TRBV12-4 to TRBJ1-5, with D possibly TRBD1 on 5 matching bases. This CDR3 is built from 15 residues. Trimming removed 6 bases at V and 5 bases at J, with 17 bases between. In DNA, the CDR3 is TGTGCCAGCAGGAGCTCCTCGGGGGGAGATCAGCCCCAGCATTTT. This translates into CASRSSSGGDQPQHF.

In this sample, this clonotype turned up a few times. The chain combines TRBV20-1 with TRBJ2-7; D is possibly TRBD1 (6 bases). Trimming took off 1 base at V and 9 bases at J, with 13 bases between the two ends. CDR3 length: 12 residues. Germline V gives CDR1 DFQATT, CDR2 SNEGSKA (reference sequence). CDR3 sequence: CSARATGASQYF. CDR3 nucleotide sequence: TGCAGTGCTAGAGCGACAGGAGCATCGCAGTACTTC.

The V gene is TRBV7-2, the J gene TRBJ1-2, with a weak D call TRBD1 (5 bases). Germline assignment: CDR1 SGHTA and CDR2 FQGNSA. The CDR3 runs to 12 residues. Trimming took off 0 bases at V and 9 bases at J, with 8 bases between the two ends. CDR3 amino acids: CASSLAPGRYTF. DNA of the CDR3: TGTGCCAGCAGCTTAGCGCCGGGGCGCTACACCTTC.

This clonotype was seen more than once but under ten times. The rearrangement links TRBV6-5 to TRBJ1-2; tentatively, D is TRBD1 (5 bases). The CDR3 sequence is 13 residues long. V lost 2 bases and J lost 8, with 12 bases in between. Germline values: CDR1 MNHEY, CDR2 SVGAGI. The CDR3 coding sequence is TGTGCCAGCAGTTACGGGGGGATTGGCGGCTACACCTTC. It codes for CASSYGGIGGYTF.

To note about this clonotype: This clone may be a read error of a much larger clone one base away. The chain joins TRBV5-1 to TRBJ2-7; TRBD1 or TRBD2 may be the D gene (5 bases each). The CDR3 is made up of 13 amino acids. Trimming shortened V by 4 bases and J by 0 bases, and 8 bases separated the two germline ends. Germline assignment: CDR1 SGHRS and CDR2 YFSETQ. The CDR3 here is CASSRDASYEQYF. DNA for the CDR3: TGCGCCAGCAGCCGGGACGCCTCCTACGAGCAGTACTTC. The complete variable domain, with remaining parts taken from reference TRBV5-1 and TRBJ2-7, reads KAGVTQTPRYLIKTRGQQVTLSCSPISGHRSVSWYQQTPGQGLQFLFEYFSETQRNKGNFPGRFSGRQFSNSRSEMNVSTLELGDSALYLCASSRDASYEQYFGPGTRLTVT.

V is TRBV5-6 and J is TRBJ2-7, with a possible D match to TRBD2 (5 bases). Germline V CDR1 and CDR2: SGHDT, YYEEEE. V was trimmed by 4 bases and J by 5 bases, leaving 10 bases between them. The CDR3 contains 12 residues. This chain's CDR3 is CASSPGFHEQYF. The CDR3 DNA follows: TGTGCCAGCAGCCCGGGGTTCCACGAGCAGTACTTC.

The chain has TRBV12-3 or TRBV12-4 and TRBJ2-2; a weak D match, TRBD2 (6 bases). Trimming shortened V by 0 bases and J by 1 base, and 12 bases separated the two germline ends. The CDR3 covers 17 residues. DNA for the CDR3: TGTGCCAGCAGTTTAGCGCTAGGAGGGGTGAACACCGGGGAGCTGTTTTTT. Protein product: CASSLALGGVNTGELFF.

CDR3 region: CASSRGQANTGELFF. Written as DNA, the CDR3 is TGTGCCAGCAGCCGGGGACAGGCGAACACCGGGGAGCTGTTTTTT. The V call is TRBV11-2, the J call TRBJ2-2; 8 bases agree with TRBD1. Germline lookup yields CDR1 SGHAT and CDR2 FQNNGV. The CDR3 is 15 amino acids. Losses at the gene ends were 5 bases for V and 0 bases for J; bases not matched to a gene: 2.

The J gene is TRBJ1-1, the V gene TRBV7-2, with D hard to call. The germline V gene has CDR1 SGHTA and CDR2 FQGNSA. Trimming removed 5 bases from V and 0 bases from J, with 10 bases in between. This CDR3 spans 14 amino acids. The CDR3 DNA sequence: TGTGCCAGCAGCCCAGCAACCGTGAACACTGAAGCTTTCTTT. The encoded protein is CASSPATVNTEAFF.

In this sample, this clonotype turned up many times. The chain is built from TRBV29-1 and TRBJ2-2; 7 bases are shared with TRBD1. The CDR3 covers 16 residues. CDR1 SQVTM and CDR2 ANQGSEA come from the germline V gene. With 3 bases clipped from V and 2 bases from J, the junction kept 9 bases outside the gene matches. DNA of the CDR3: TGCAGCGTTGAGTGGCTGGGGACAGCCAACACCGGGGAGCTGTTTTTT. Residues: CSVEWLGTANTGELFF.

The sample holds one count of this clonotype. This sequence joins TRBV4-2 and TRBJ2-1; D remains ambiguous. The CDR3 contains 13 residues. Trimming pared 1 base from V and 6 bases from J, leaving 7 bases between. Germline V gene sequence: CDR1 LGHNA, CDR2 YNFKEQ. DNA of the CDR3: TGTGCCAGCAGCCAAGGTCCCTTCAATGAGCAGTTCTTC. Protein sequence: CASSQGPFNEQFF.

A few counts support this clonotype. V gene TRBV28 combines with J gene TRBJ2-7; unclear D gene. The germline V gene encodes CDR1 MDHEN and CDR2 SYDVKM. The CDR3 totals 15 residues. The V and J ends lost 5 bases and 6 bases respectively, with 20 bases between them. CDR3 in amino acids: CASSPHLGLGVEQYF. Written as DNA, the CDR3 is TGTGCCAGCAGTCCCCACTTGGGATTAGGAGTCGAGCAGTACTTC.

In this sample, this clonotype turned up a few times. The rearrangement joins TRBV5-1 to TRBJ2-1; 8 bases align to TRBD2. The CDR3 covers 15 residues. The germline V gene has CDR1 SGHRS and CDR2 YFSETQ. Trimming removed 6 bases from V and 3 bases from J; junction bases left unmatched: 8. DNA for the CDR3: TGCGCCAGCACCACTAGCGGTGCTGGCTACAATGAGCAGTTCTTC. Translation: CASTTSGAGYNEQFF.

There are a few counts of this clonotype. The chain uses TRBV29-1 and TRBJ2-1; TRBD2 matches at 9 bases. This CDR3 spans 15 amino acids. Unmatched junction bases numbered 12, after V lost 5 bases and J lost 7 bases. CDR1 and CDR2 from the germline V gene are SQVTM and ANQGSEA. The CDR3 coding sequence is TGCAGCGTTCCCCAGGGCGGGAGGGCCGGGAATGAGCAGTTCTTC. As protein: CSVPQGGRAGNEQFF.

This clonotype was seen only a few times. V gene TRBV14 combines with J gene TRBJ2-2; unclear D gene. This CDR3 has 16 amino acids. The germline gives CDR1 SGHDN, CDR2 FVKESK. Trimming removed 1 base from V and 0 bases from J, with 9 bases in between. The CDR3 region is CASSQAKRSNTGELFF. CDR3 sequence (DNA): TGTGCCAGCAGCCAAGCGAAACGTTCGAACACCGGGGAGCTGTTTTTT.

There are many counts of this clonotype. The chain joins TRBV20-1 to TRBJ2-3; the match to TRBD2 covers 10 bases. The CDR3 extends over 15 amino acids. Trimming at V came to 4 bases and at J to 1 base, leaving 5 bases not matched to a gene. Germline CDR1 and CDR2: DFQATT and SNEGSKA (reference sequence). DNA for the CDR3: TGCAGTGCTACTAAGCGGGGGGGGGGCACAGATACGCAGTATTTT. This encodes CSATKRGGGTDTQYF.